The 3 T cell receptor beta chains in this list originate from one sample, sequenced in a study of esophageal squamous cell carcinoma under preoperative chemotherapy. Time point of the sample: before preoperative PTX-NDP chemotherapy. TCRdb redid the calling of the PCR reads with MiXCR, one entry per CDR3 protein. This table holds roughly 30,000 distinct CDR3 sequences, roughly 50% found once. The sample was gathered from a patient given preoperative chemotherapy. The receptor set was obtained from a human donor with esophageal squamous cell carcinoma. The donor label of this sample is uncertain.

This chain's CDR3 is CASSLSQYEQYF. In DNA form, the CDR3 reads TGTGCCAGCAGTTTATCCCAATACGAGCAGTACTTC. The J gene is TRBJ2-7, the V gene TRBV12-3 or TRBV12-4; D unclear. V lost 2 bases, J lost 4 bases, and 6 bases lay in between. The CDR3 has 12 amino acids.

This clonotype was counted ten times or more. The V gene is TRBV27, the J gene TRBJ2-3; D is perhaps TRBD2 (6 bases). CDR3 length equals 15 residues. Germline V gives CDR1 MNHEY, CDR2 SMNVEV (reference sequence). V gave up 3 bases and J gave up 2 bases, with 12 bases separating them. The CDR3 here is CASSFRDSFTDTQYF. The CDR3, as DNA: TGTGCCAGCAGTTTTCGGGACTCCTTCACAGATACGCAGTATTTT.

Regarding this clonotype: Sequence at one end of the junction differs from germline and may be a read error. This chain joins TRBV7-2 and TRBJ2-3, with a weak D call TRBD2 (5 bases). This CDR3 has 14 residues. Looked up from germline, CDR1 is SGHTA and CDR2 is FQGNSA. The CDR3 DNA follows: TGTGCGAGCAGCGGAGGAGGTCCCGCAGATACGCAGTATTTC. It translates to CASSGGGPADTQYF.